Included here is one T cell receptor beta chain sequence, with context. Its antigen is not identified. The germline V gene encodes CDR1 SGDLS and CDR2 YYNGEE. This CDR3 comprises 14 residues. Trimming removed 0 bases at V and 5 bases at J, with 11 bases between. This entry belongs to a study of shared clonotypes between healthy human individuals. Study background: A donor's plate count was three for CD4 naive and three for CD4 memory; CD8 naive had two and CD8 memory one.

The naive CD8 population came from CD45RO-negative cells selected for CCR7, without terminally differentiated effector memory CD45RA+ cells. In replicate PCRs of sorted subsets, around 0.2 ug DNA, about 29,000 T cell genomes, was used. Produced via immunoSEQ multiplex PCR; TCRdb's table is partial and in-frame only. In the table there are millions of clones, 90% to 95% of which are singletons. General study findings and limits: Around 5% was the fraction of naive CD4 clonotypes found shared across a few donors. Large sequencing depth failed to make sorted-subset sequencing complete, rarefaction showed.

The rearrangement uses TRBV9 and TRBJ1-2; unclear D gene. The sequencing input was naive CD8+ T cells from PBMCs. The source of this sequence is a man aged 18 to 30 in good health. Some clones in this sample may be carry-over from other donors' samples. CDR3 DNA sequence: TGTGCCAGCAGCGTAGGGAACCGTCCTTATGGCTACACCTTC. It translates to CASSVGNRPYGYTF.